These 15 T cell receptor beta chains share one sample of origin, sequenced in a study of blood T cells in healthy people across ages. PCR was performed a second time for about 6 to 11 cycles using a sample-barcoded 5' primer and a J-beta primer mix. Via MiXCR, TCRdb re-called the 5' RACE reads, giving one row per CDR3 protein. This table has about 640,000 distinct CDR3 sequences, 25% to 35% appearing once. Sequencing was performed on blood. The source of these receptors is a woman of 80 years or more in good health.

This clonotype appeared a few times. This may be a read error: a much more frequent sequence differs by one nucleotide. The CDR3 nucleotides are TGCGCCAGCAGCTTGGGGGGGCTCCTGGATGAGCAGTACTTC. It translates to CASSLGGLLDEQYF. This sequence joins TRBV5-1 and TRBJ2-7; a weak D match, TRBD1 (6 bases). V was cut by 0 bases and J by 7 bases, with 14 bases left in between. There are 14 residues in the CDR3. CDR1 and CDR2 (germline): SGHRS, YFSETQ.

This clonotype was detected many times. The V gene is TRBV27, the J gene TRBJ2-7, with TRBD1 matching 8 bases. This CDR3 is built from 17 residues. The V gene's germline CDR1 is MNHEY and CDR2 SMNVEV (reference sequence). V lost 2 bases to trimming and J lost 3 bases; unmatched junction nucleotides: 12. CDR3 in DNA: TGTGCCAGCAGTTTAAGTCGAGGGGGGACAGGATTCTACGAGCAGTACTTC. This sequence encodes CASSLSRGGTGFYEQYF.

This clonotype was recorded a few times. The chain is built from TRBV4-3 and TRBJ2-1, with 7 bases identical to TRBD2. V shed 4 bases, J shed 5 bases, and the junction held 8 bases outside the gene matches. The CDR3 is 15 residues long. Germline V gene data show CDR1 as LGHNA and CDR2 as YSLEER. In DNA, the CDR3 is TGCGCCAGCAGCCTTACAGCGGGGAGGAACAATGAGCAGTTCTTC. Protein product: CASSLTAGRNNEQFF.

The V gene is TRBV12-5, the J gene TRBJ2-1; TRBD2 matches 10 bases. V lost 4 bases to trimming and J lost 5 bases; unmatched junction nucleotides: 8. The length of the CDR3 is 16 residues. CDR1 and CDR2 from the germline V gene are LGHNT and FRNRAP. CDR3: CASGSSGGALHNEQFF. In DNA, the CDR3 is TGTGCTAGTGGTTCAAGCGGGGGGGCTCTGCACAATGAGCAGTTCTTC.

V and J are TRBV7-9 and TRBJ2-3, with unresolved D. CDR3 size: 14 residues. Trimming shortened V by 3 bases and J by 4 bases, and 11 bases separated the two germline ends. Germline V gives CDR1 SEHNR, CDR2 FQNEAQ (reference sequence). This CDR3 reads CASSFNHGADTQYF. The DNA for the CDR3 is TGTGCCAGCAGCTTCAACCACGGTGCAGATACGCAGTATTTT.

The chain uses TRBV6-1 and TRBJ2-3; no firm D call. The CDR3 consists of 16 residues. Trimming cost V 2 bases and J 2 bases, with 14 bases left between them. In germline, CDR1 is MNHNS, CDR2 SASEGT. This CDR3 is CASSEIGGYYTDTQYF. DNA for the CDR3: TGTGCCAGCAGTGAAATTGGCGGATATTACACAGATACGCAGTATTTT.

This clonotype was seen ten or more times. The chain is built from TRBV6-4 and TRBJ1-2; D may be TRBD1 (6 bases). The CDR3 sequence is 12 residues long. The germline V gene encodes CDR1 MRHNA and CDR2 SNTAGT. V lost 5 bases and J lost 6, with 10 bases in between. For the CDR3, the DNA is TGTGCCAGCAGTACAACAGGGAATGGCTACACCTTC. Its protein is CASSTTGNGYTF.

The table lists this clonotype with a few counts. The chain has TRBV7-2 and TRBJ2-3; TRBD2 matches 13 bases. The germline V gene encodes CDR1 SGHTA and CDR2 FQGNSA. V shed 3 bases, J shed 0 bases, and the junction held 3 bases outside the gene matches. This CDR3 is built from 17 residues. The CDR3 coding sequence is TGTGCCAGCAGCTTGGGACTAGCGGGGCCGAGCACAGATACGCAGTATTTT. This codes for CASSLGLAGPSTDTQYF. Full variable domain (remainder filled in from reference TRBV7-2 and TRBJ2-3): GAGVSQSPSNKVTEKGKDVELRCDPISGHTALYWYRQSLGQGLEFLIYFQGNSAPDKSGLPSDRFSAERTGGSVSTLTIQRTQQEDSAVYLCASSLGLAGPSTDTQYFGPGTRLTVL.

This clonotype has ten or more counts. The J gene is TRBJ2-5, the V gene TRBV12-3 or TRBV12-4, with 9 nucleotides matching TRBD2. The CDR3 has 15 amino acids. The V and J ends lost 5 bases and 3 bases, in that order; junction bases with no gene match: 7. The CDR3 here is CASSQGGGGKETQYF. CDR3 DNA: TGTGCCAGCAGTCAAGGCGGGGGGGGGAAAGAGACCCAGTACTTC.

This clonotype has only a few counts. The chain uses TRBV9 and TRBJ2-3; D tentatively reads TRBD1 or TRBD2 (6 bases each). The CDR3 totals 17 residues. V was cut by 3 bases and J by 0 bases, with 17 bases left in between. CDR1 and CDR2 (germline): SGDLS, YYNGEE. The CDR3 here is CASSARGGGRSTDTQYF. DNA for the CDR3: TGTGCCAGCAGCGCCCGAGGAGGGGGGAGAAGCACAGATACGCAGTATTTT.

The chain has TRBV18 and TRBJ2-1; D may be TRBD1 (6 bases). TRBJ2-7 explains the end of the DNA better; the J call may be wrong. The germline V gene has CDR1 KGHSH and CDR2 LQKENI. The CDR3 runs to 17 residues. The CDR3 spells CASSPPSTGNSYNEQYF. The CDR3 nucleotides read TGTGCCAGCTCACCACCCTCAACAGGGAACTCCTACAATGAGCAGTACTTC.

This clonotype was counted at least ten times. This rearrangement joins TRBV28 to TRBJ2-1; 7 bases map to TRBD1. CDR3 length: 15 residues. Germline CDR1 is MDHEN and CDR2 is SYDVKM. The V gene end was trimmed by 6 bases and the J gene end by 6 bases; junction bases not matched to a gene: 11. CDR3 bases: TGTGCCAGCAGCCTAGGGGGCTGGCAGGGCAATGAGCAGTTCTTC. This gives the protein CASSLGGWQGNEQFF.

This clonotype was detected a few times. CDR3 protein: CASSVGFRGNQPQHF. The CDR3 DNA reads as TGTGCCAGCAGCGTGGGTTTTAGGGGCAATCAGCCCCAGCATTTT. The chain employs TRBV11-2 and TRBJ1-5, with D uncertain. CDR3 size: 15 residues. Germline V gene sequence: CDR1 SGHAT, CDR2 FQNNGV. Trimming stripped 5 bases from V and 2 bases from J, with 13 bases between.

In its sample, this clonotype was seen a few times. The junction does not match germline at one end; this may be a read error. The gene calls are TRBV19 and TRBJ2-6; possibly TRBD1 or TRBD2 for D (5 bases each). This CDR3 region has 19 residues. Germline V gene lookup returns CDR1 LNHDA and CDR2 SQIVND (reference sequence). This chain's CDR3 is CASSTSRDPASSEANVLTF. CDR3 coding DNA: TGTGCCAGTAGTACGAGCCGGGACCCCGCATCTTCTGAGGCCAACGTCCTGACTTTC. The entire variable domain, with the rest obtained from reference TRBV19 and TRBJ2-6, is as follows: DGGITQSPKYLFRKEGQNVTLSCEQNLNHDAMYWYRQDPGQGLRLIYYSQIVNDFQKGDIAEGYSVSREKKESFPLTVTSAQKNPTAFYLCASSTSRDPASSEANVLTFGAGSRLTVL.

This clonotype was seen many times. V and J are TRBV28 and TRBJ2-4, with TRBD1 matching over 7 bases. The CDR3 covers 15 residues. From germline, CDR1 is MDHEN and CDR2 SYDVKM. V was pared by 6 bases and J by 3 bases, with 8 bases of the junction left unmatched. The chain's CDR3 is CASRQGGLGKNIQYF. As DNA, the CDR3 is TGTGCCAGCAGGCAAGGGGGCCTCGGCAAAAACATTCAGTACTTC.